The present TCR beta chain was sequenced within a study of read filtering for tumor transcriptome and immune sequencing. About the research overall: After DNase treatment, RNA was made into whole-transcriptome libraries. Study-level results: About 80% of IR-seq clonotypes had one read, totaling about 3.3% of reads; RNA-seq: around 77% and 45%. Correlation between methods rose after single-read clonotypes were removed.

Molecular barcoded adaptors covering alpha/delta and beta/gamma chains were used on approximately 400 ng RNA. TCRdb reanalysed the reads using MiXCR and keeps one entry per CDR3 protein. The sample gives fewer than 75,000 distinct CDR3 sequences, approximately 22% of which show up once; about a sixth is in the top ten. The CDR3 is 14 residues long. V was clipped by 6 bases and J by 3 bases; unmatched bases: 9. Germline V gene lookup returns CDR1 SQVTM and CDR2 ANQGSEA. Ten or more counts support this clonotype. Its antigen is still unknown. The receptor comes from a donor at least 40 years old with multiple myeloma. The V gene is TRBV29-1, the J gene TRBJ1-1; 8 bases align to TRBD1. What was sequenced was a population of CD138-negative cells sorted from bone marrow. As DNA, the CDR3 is TGCAGCGTCGATAGGACAGGGTCATACACTGAAGCTTTCTTT. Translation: CSVDRTGSYTEAFF.